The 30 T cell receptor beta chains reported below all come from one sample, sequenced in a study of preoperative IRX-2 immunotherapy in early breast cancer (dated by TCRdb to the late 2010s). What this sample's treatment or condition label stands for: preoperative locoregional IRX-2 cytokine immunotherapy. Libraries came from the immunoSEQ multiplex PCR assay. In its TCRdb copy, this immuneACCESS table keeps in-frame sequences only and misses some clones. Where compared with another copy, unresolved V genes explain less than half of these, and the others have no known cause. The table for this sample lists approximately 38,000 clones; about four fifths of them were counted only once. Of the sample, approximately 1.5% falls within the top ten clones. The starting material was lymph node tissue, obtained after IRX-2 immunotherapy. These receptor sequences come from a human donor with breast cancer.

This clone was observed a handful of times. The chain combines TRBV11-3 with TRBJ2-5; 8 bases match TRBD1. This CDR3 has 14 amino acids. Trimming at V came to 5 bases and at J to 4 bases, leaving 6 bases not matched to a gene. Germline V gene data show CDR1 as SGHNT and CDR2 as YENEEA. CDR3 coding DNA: TGTGCCAGCAGCCCGGGACAGGAGCGAGAGACCCAGTACTTC. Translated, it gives CASSPGQERETQYF.

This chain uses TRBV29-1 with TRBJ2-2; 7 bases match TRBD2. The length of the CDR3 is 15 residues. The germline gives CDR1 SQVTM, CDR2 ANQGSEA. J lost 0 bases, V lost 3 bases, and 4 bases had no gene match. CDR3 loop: CSVDLGRANTGELFF. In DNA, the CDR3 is TGCAGCGTTGACCTTGGGAGGGCGAACACCGGGGAGCTGTTTTTT.

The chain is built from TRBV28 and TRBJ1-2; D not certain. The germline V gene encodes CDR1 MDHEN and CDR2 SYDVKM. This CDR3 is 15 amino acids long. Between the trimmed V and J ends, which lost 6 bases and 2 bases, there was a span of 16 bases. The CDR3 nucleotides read TGTGCCAGCAGGCCCAGACTCGGAGGAAACTATGGCTACACCTTC. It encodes CASRPRLGGNYGYTF.

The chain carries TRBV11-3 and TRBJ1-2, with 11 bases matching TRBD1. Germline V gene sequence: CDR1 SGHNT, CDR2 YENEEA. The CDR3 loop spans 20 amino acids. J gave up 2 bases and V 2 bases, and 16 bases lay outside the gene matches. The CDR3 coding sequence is TGTGCCAGCAGCTTAACTGGTGTAGGCAGGACAGGGGGCCCAAACTATGGCTACACCTTC. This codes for CASSLTGVGRTGGPNYGYTF.

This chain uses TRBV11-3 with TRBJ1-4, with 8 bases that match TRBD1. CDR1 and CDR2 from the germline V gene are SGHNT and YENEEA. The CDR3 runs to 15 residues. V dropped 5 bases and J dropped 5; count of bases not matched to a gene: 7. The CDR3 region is CASSPTTGVNEKLFF. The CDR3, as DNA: TGTGCCAGCAGCCCGACGACAGGGGTAAATGAAAAACTGTTTTTT.

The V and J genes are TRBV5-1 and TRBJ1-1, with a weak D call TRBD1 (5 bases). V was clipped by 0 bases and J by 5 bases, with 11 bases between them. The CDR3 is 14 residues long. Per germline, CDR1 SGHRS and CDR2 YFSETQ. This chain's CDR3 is CASSLVRGGTEAFF. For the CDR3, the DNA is TGCGCCAGCAGCTTGGTAAGGGGAGGAACTGAAGCTTTCTTT.

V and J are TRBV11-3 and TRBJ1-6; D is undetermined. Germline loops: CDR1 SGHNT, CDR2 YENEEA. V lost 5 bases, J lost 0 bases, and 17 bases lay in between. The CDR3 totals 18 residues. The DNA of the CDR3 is TGTGCCAGCAGCGCGATGGACTCTCTCCTCTCCTATAATTCACCCCTCCACTTT. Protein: CASSAMDSLLSYNSPLHF.

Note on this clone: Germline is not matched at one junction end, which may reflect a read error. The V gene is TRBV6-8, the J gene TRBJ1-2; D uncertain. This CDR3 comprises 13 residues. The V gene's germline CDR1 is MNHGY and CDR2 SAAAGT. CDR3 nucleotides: TGTGCCAGCAGTTACTCTTCTGAGGGCCGTGAAGACTTC. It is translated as CASSYSSEGREDF.

DNA for the CDR3: TGCGCCAGCAGCCAACGGACAGGGGGGAACACTGAAGCTTTCTTT. Its translation: CASSQRTGGNTEAFF. This sequence joins TRBV1 and TRBJ1-1; TRBD1 is the table's D call, not checked against the DNA. TRBV1 is described as a pseudogene. This CDR3 contains 15 residues.

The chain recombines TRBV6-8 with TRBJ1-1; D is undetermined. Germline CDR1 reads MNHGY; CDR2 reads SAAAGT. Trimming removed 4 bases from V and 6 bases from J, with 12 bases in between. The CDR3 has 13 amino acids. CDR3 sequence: CASSFGLNAEAFF. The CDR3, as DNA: TGTGCCAGCAGTTTTGGGCTAAACGCTGAAGCTTTCTTT.

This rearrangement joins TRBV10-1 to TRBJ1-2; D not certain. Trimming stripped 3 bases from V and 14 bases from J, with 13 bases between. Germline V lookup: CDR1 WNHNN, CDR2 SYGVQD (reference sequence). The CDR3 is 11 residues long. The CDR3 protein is CASSERAGKTF. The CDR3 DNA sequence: TGCGCCAGCAGTGAAAGGGCAGGCAAAACCTTC.

Here the CDR3 reads CSVNRGDIKRSYNSPLHF. The CDR3 DNA reads TGCAGCGTTAACAGGGGAGATATCAAGAGGTCCTATAATTCACCCCTCCACTTT. The chain links TRBV29-1 to TRBJ1-6, with 7 bases identical to TRBD1. V shed 5 bases and J 1 base; nucleotides not matched to a gene: 14. The CDR3 is 18 residues long. Germline loops: CDR1 SQVTM, CDR2 ANQGSEA.

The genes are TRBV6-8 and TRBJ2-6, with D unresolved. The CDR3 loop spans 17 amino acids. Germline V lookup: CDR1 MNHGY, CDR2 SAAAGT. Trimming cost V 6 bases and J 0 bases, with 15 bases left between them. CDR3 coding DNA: TGTGCCAGCAGCAAGATTAGTTATATCTCTGGGGCCAACGTCCTGACTTTC. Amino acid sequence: CASSKISYISGANVLTF.

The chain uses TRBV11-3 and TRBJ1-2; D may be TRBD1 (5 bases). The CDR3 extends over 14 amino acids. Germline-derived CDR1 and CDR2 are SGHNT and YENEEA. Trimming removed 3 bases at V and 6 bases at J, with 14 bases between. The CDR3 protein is CASSLAAGRDGYTF. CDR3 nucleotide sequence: TGTGCCAGCAGCTTGGCTGCAGGGAGGGATGGCTACACCTTC.

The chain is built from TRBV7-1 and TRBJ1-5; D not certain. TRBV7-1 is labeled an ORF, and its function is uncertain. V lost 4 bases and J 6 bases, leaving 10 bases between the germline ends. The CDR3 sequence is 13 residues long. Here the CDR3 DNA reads TGTGCCAGCAGCTGGGAAAGGAGTCAGCCCCAGCATTTT. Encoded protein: CASSWERSQPQHF.

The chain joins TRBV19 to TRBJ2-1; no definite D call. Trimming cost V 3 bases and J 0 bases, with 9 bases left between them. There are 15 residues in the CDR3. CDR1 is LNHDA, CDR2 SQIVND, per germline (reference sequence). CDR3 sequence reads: CASSILQSSYNEQFF. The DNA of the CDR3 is TGTGCCAGTAGTATTTTACAGAGCTCCTACAATGAGCAGTTCTTC.

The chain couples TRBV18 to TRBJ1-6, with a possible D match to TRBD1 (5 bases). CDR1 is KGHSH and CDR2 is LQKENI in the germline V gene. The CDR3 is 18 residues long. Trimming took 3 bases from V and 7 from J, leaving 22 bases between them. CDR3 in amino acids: CASSPITGAAGSNSPLHF. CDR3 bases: TGTGCCAGCTCACCGATAACCGGGGCCGCGGGGAGCAATTCACCCCTCCACTTT.

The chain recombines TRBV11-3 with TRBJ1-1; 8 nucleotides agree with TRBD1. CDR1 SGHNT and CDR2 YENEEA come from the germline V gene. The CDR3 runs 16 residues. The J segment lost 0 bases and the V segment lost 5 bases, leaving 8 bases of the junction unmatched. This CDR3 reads CASSPGQGALNTEAFF. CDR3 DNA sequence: TGTGCCAGCAGCCCTGGACAGGGAGCTTTGAACACTGAAGCTTTCTTT.

This CDR3 is CASSFLSSATNEKLFF. Here the CDR3 DNA reads TGTGCCAGCAGTTTTCTTTCCAGCGCAACTAATGAAAAACTGTTTTTT. The genes are TRBV28 and TRBJ1-4, with D uncertain. The CDR3 has 16 amino acids. In germline, CDR1 is MDHEN, CDR2 SYDVKM. Trimming took 3 bases from V and 0 from J, leaving 11 bases between them.

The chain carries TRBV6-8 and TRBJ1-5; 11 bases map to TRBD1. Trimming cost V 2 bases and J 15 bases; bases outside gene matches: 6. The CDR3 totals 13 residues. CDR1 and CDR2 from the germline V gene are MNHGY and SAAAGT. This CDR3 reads CASSYTGTGGPHF. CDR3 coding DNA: TGTGCCAGCAGTTACACCGGGACAGGGGGACCGCATTTT.

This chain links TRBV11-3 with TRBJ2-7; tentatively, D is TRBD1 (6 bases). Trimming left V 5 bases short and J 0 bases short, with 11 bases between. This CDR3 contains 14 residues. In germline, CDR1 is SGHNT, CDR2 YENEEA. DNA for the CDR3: TGTGCCAGCAGCGCAAGACAGGCCTCCTACGAGCAGTACTTC. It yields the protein CASSARQASYEQYF.

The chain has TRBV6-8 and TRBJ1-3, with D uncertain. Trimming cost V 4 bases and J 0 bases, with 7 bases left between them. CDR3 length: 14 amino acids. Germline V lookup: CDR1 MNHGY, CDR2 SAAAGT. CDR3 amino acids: CASSFPDSGNTIYF. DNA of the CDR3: TGTGCCAGCAGTTTCCCGGACTCTGGAAACACCATATATTTT.

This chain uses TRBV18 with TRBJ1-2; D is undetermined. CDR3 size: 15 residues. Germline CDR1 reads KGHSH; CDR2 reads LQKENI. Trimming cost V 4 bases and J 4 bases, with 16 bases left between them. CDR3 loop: CASSLAGPLLYGYTF. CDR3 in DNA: TGTGCCAGCTCACTAGCCGGGCCCCTCCTCTATGGCTACACCTTC.

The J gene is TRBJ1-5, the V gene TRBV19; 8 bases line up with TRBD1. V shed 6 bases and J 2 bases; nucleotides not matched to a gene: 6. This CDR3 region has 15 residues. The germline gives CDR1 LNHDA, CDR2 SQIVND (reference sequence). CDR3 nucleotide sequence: TGTGCCAGTAGCCCTACAGGGGGGGGCAATCAGCCCCAGCATTTT. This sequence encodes CASSPTGGGNQPQHF.

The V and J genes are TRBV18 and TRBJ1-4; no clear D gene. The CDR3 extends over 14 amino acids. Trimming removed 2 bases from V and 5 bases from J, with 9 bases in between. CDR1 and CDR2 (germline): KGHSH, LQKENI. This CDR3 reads CASSPTGNNEKLFF. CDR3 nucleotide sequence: TGTGCCAGCTCACCAACGGGGAACAATGAAAAACTGTTTTTT.

CDR3 nucleotide sequence: TGTGCCAGCAGCCTCCCGGGACAGCTATACTATGGCTACACCTTC. As protein: CASSLPGQLYYGYTF. J is TRBJ1-2 and V is TRBV28, with 7 nucleotides matching TRBD1. This CDR3 has 15 amino acids. In germline, CDR1 is MDHEN, CDR2 SYDVKM. With 6 bases clipped from V and 3 bases from J, the junction kept 10 bases outside the gene matches.

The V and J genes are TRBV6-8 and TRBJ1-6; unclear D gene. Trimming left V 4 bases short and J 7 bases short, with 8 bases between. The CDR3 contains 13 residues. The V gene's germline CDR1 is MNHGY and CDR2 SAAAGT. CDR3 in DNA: TGTGCCAGCAGTTTCTACTCGAATTCACCCCTCCACTTT. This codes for CASSFYSNSPLHF.

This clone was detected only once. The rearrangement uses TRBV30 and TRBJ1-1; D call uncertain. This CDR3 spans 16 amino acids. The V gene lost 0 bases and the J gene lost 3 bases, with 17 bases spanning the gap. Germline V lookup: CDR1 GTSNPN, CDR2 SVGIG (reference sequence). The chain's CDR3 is CAWSVLGGKTDTEAFF. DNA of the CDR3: TGTGCCTGGAGTGTACTGGGAGGGAAAACGGACACTGAAGCTTTCTTT.

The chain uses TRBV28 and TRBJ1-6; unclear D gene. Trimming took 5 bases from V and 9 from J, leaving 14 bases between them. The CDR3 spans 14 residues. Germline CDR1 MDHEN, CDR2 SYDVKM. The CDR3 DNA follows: TGTGCCAGCAGTGGACCCATTCGGGTTTCACCCCTCCACTTT. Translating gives CASSGPIRVSPLHF.

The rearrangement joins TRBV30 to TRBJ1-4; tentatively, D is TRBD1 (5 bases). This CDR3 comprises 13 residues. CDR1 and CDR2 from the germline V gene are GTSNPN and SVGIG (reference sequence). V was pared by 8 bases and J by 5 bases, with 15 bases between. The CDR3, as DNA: TGTGCCCTAGCAAGGGGCTACAATGAAAAACTGTTTTTT. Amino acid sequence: CALARGYNEKLFF.